This TCR beta chain appears in the sequencing data of a study of human T cells and chemical hapten exposure. Study-wide context: Yields of TCR per sample differed, chiefly owing to small differences in pooled library volume.

This CDR3 contains 13 residues. Germline lookup yields CDR1 GTSNPN and CDR2 SVGIG (reference sequence). Trimming left V 4 bases short and J 2 bases short, with 12 bases between. This clonotype was picked up many times. What the library attached to individual cDNA molecules were unique molecular identifiers. TCRdb re-derived calls from the RACE reads in MiXCR, one entry per CDR3 protein. The sample has about 130,000 distinct CDR3 sequences, more than 7.5% seen once; the top ten hold under 2%. The time point here: healthy volunteer bleed at 2 weeks. Unfractionated whole blood yielded the extracted total RNA.

The gene calls are TRBV30 and TRBJ2-7, with D perhaps matching TRBD1 or TRBD2 (6 bases each). The source is a male donor in good health. Some clones in this sample may be carry-over from other donors' samples. Sequenced sample: whole blood. DNA of the CDR3: TGTGCCTGGAACCGGGGGCTTCCCTACGAGCAGTACTTC. This encodes CAWNRGLPYEQYF. Together with reference TRBV30 and TRBJ2-7, the CDR3 gives the full variable domain: SQTIHQWPATLVQPVGSPLSLECTVEGTSNPNLYWYRQAAGRGLQLLFYSVGIGQISSEVPQNLSASRPQDRQFILSSKKLLLSDSGFYLCAWNRGLPYEQYFGPGTRLTVT.